This TCR beta chain is from a study of human T cells and chemical hapten exposure. Study details: DPC at 0.01% went onto the upper back in patch tests, read at 6 days.

This clonotype appeared a few times. MiXCR, run by TCRdb on the RACE reads, gives a single entry per CDR3 protein. The table shows 42,000 or so distinct CDR3 sequences, with about 8.9% occurring only once. Documented time point: patch test 2, 6 weeks after DPC sensitization. Treatment noted: therapeutic diphenylcyclopropenone sensitization with weekly scalp DPC. The material was whole blood, obtained in connection with sensitization to the hapten diphenylcyclopropenone (DPC). The TCR comes from a woman aged 40 to 55 with alopecia areata. Some clones in this sample may be carry-over from other donors' samples.

CDR3 in amino acids: CASWGTVSYEQYF. The CDR3 nucleotides are TGTGCCAGCTGGGGGACAGTCTCCTACGAGCAGTACTTC. The chain has TRBV28 and TRBJ2-7, with TRBD1 matching over 7 bases. Germline CDR1 is MDHEN and CDR2 is SYDVKM. With V trimmed by 8 bases and J by 0 bases, 4 bases remained unmatched. The CDR3 runs to 13 residues. The full variable domain, rest sourced from reference TRBV28 and TRBJ2-7, is DVKVTQSSRYLVKRTGEKVFLECVQDMDHENMFWYRQDPGLGLRLIYFSYDVKMKEKGDIPEGYSVSREKKERFSLILESASTNQTSMYLCASWGTVSYEQYFGPGTRLTVT.